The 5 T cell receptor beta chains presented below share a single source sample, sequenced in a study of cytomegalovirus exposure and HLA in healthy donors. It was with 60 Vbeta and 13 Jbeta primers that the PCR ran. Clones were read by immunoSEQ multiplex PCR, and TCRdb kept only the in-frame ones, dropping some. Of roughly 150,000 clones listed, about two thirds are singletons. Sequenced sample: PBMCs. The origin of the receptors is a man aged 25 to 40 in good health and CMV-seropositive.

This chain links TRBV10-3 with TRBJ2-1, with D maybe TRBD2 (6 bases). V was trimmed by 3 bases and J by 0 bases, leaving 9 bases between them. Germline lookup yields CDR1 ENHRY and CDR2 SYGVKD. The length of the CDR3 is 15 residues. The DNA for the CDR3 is TGTGCCATCAGTGAATCCGGGAGCTCCTACAATGAGCAGTTCTTC. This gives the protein CAISESGSSYNEQFF.

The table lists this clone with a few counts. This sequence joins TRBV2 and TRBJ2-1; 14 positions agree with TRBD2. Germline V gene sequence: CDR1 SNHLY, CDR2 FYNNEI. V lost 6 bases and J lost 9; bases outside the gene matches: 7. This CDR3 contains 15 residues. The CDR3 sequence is CASSQGTSGSSEQFF. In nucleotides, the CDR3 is TGTGCCAGCAGCCAAGGGACTAGCGGGAGTAGTGAGCAGTTCTTC.

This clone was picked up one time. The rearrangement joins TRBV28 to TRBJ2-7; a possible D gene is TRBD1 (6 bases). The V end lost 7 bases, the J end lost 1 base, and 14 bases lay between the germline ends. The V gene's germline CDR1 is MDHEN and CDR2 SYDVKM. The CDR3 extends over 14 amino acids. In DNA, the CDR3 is TGTGCCAGCACCCGGAGAGGGGGATCCTACGAGCAGTACTTC. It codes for CASTRRGGSYEQYF.

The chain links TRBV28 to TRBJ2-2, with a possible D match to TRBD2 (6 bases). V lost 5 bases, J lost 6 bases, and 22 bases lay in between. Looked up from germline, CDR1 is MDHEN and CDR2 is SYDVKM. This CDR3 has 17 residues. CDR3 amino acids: CASSPRLVLVIAGELFF. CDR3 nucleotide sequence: TGTGCCAGCAGTCCCCGACTAGTTTTGGTTATCGCCGGGGAGCTGTTTTTT.

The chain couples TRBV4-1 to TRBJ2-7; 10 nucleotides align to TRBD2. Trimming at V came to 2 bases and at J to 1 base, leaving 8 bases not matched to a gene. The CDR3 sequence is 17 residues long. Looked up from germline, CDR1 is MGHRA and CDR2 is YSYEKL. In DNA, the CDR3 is TGCGCCAGCAGCCAAACTCCACGGACTAGCGGATCCTACGAGCAGTACTTC. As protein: CASSQTPRTSGSYEQYF.